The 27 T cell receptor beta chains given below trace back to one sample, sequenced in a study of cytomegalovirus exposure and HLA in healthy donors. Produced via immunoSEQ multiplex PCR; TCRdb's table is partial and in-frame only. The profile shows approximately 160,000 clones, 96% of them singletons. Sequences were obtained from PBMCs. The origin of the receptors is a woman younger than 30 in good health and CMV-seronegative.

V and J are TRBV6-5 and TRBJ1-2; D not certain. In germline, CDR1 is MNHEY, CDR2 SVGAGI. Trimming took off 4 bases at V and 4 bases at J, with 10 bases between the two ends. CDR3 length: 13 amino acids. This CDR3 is CASSSDSVYGYTF. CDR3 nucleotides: TGTGCCAGCAGTTCCGACTCTGTCTATGGCTACACCTTC.

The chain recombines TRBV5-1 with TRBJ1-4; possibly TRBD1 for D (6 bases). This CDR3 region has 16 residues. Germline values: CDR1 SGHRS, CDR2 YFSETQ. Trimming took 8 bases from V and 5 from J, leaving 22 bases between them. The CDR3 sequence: CASKTDRSLQNEKLFF. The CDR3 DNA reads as TGCGCCAGTAAGACGGACAGATCGCTACAGAATGAAAAACTGTTTTTT. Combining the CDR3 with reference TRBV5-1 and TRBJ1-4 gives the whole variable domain KAGVTQTPRYLIKTRGQQVTLSCSPISGHRSVSWYQQTPGQGLQFLFEYFSETQRNKGNFPGRFSGRQFSNSRSEMNVSTLELGDSALYLCASKTDRSLQNEKLFFGSGTQLSVL.

The chain's CDR3 is CASSEPGGNEKLFF. DNA for the CDR3: TGTGCCAGCAGTGAACCGGGAGGAAATGAAAAACTGTTTTTT. The chain is built from TRBV25-1 and TRBJ1-4, with D hard to call. Looked up from germline, CDR1 is MGHDK and CDR2 is SYGVNS. Trimming took off 2 bases at V and 5 bases at J, with 9 bases between the two ends. CDR3 length equals 14 residues.

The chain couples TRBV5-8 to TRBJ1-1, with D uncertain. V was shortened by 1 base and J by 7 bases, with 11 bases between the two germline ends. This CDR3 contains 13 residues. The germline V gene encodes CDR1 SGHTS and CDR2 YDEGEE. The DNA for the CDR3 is TGTGCCAGCAGCTTGTACGTGGGGAGTGAAGCTTTCTTT. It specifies CASSLYVGSEAFF.

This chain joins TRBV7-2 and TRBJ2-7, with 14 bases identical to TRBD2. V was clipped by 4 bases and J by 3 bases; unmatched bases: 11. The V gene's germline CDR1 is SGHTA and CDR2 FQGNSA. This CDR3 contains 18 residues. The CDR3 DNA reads TGTGCCAGCAGCTCGCGTGGGGGGACTAGCGGGGGATACTACGAGCAGTACTTC. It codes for CASSSRGGTSGGYYEQYF. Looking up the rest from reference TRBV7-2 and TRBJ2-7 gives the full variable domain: GAGVSQSPSNKVTEKGKDVELRCDPISGHTALYWYRQSLGQGLEFLIYFQGNSAPDKSGLPSDRFSAERTGGSVSTLTIQRTQQEDSAVYLCASSSRGGTSGGYYEQYFGPGTRLTVT.

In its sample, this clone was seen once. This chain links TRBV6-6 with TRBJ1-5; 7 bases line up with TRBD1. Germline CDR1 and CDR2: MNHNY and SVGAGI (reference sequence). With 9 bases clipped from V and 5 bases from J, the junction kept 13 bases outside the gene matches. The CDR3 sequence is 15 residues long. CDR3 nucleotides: TGTGCCAGTCGCAGCACAGGGGCAAGGGATCAGCCCCAGCATTTT. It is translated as CASRSTGARDQPQHF.

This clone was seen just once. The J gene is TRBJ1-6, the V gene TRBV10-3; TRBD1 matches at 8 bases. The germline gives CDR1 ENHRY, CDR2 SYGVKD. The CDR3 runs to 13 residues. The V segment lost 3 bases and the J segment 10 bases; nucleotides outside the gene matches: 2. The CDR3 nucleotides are TGTGCCATCAGTGACAGGGGGCTCTCACCCCTCCACTTT. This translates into CAISDRGLSPLHF.

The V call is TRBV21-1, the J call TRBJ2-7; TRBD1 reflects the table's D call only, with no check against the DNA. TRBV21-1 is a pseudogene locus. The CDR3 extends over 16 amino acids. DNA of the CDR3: TGTGCCAGCAGCAAACGGTTTGACAGACTTTCGTACGAGCAGTACTTC. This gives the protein CASSKRFDRLSYEQYF.

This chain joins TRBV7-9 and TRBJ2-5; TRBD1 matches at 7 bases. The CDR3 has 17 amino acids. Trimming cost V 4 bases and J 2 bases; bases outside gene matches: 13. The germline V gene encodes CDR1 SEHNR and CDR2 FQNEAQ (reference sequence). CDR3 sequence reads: CASSYPPRGGGQETQYF. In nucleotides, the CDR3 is TGTGCCAGCAGCTATCCCCCGAGAGGGGGCGGGCAAGAGACCCAGTACTTC.

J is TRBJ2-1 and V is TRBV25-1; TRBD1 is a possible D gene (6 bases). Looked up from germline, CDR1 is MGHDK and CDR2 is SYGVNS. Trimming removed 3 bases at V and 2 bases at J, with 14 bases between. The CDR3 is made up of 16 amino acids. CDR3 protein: CASSDSGTPPYNEQFF. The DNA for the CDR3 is TGTGCCAGCAGTGATTCCGGGACACCACCCTACAATGAGCAGTTCTTC.

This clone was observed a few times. CDR3 protein: CATSGGGQGDEQYF. The DNA of the CDR3 is TGTGCCACCAGCGGCGGCGGACAGGGAGACGAGCAGTACTTC. This chain uses TRBV10-3 with TRBJ2-7; 8 bases agree with TRBD1. Germline assignment: CDR1 ENHRY and CDR2 SYGVKD. The CDR3 length is 14 residues. After removal of 10 bases from V and 5 bases from J, the junction contained 13 bases not matched to a gene.

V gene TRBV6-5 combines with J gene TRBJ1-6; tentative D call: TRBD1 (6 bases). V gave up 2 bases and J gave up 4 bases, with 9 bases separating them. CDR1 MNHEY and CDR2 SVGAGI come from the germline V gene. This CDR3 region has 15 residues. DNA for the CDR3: TGTGCCAGCAGTTACCTGGACAGTTATAATTCACCCCTCCACTTT. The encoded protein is CASSYLDSYNSPLHF.

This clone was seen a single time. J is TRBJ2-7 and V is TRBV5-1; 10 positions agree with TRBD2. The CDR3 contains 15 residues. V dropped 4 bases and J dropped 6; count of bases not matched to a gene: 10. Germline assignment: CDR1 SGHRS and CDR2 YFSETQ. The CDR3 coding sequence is TGCGCCAGCAGCCCGCGAAGCGGGGGGGCCTTCGAGCAGTACTTC. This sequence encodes CASSPRSGGAFEQYF.

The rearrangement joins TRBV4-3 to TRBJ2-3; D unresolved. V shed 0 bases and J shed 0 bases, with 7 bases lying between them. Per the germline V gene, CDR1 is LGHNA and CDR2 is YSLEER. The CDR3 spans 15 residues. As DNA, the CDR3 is TGCGCCAGCAGCCAAGATACATCTAGCACAGATACGCAGTATTTT. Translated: CASSQDTSSTDTQYF.

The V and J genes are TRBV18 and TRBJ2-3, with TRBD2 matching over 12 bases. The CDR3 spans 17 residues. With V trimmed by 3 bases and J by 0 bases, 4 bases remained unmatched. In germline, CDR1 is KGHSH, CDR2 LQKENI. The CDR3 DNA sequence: TGTGCCAGCTCACCCGGGACTAGCGGGTCTAGCACAGATACGCAGTATTTT. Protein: CASSPGTSGSSTDTQYF.

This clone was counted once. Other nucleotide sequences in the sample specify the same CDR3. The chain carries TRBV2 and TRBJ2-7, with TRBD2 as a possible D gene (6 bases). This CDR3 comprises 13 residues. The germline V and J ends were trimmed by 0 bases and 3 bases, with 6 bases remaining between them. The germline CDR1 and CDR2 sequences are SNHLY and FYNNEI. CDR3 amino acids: CASSEARGYEQYF. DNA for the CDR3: TGTGCCAGCAGTGAAGCGCGGGGCTACGAGCAGTACTTC.

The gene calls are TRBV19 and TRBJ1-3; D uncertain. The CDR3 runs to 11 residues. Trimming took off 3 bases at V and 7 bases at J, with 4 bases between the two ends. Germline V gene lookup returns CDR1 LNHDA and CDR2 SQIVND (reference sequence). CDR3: CASSIRNTIYF. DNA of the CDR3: TGTGCCAGTAGTATTCGGAACACCATATATTTT.

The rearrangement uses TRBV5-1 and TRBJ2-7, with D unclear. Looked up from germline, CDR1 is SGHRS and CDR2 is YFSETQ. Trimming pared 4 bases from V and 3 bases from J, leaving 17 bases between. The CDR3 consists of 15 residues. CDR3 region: CASSPPDQVDYEQYF. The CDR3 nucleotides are TGCGCCAGCAGCCCCCCCGATCAGGTAGACTACGAGCAGTACTTC.

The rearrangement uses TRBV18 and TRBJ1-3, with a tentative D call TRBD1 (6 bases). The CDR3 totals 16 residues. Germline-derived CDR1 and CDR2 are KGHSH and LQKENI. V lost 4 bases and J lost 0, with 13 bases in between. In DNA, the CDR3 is TGTGCCAGCTCACGACGGGACACCAGCTCTGGAAACACCATATATTTT. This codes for CASSRRDTSSGNTIYF.

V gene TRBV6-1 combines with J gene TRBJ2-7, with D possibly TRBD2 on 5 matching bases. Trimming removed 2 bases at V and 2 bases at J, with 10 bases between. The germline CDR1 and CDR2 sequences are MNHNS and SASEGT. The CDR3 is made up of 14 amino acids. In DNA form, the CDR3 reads TGTGCCAGCAGTGAAAGCGGCAGCCCCTACGAGCAGTACTTC. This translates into CASSESGSPYEQYF.

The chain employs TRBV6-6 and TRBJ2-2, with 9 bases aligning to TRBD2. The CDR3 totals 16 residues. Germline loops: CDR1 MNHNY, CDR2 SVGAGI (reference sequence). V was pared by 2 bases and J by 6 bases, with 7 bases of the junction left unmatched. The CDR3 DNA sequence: TGTGCCAGCAGTTACAGCGCTAGCGGGGATGCCGGGGAGCTGTTTTTT. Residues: CASSYSASGDAGELFF.

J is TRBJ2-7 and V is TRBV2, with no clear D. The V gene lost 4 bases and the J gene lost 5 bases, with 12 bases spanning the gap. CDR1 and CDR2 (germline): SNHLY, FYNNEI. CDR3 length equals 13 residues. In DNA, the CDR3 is TGTGCCAGCAGTGGGCCTCCCGGAGACGAGCAGTACTTC. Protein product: CASSGPPGDEQYF.

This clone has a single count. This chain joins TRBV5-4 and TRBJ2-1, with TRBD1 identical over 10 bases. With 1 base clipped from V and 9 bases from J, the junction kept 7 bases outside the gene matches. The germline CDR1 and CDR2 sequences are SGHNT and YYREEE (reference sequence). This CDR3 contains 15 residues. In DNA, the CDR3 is TGTGCCAGCAGCTTGATCCTGGACAGGGGGAGTGAGCAGTTCTTC. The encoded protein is CASSLILDRGSEQFF.

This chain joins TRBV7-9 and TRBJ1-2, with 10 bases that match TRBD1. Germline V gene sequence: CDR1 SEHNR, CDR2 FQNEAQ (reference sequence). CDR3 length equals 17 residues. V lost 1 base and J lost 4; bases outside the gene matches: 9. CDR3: CASSLGGTGDFVYGYTF. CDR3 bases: TGTGCCAGCAGCTTAGGAGGGACAGGGGACTTCGTCTATGGCTACACCTTC.

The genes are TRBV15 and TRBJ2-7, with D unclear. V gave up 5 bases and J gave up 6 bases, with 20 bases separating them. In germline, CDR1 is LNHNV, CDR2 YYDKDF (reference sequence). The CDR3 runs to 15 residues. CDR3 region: CATSRKSGRLGEQYF. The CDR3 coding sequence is TGTGCCACCAGCCGCAAAAGTGGCAGGCTGGGCGAGCAGTACTTC.

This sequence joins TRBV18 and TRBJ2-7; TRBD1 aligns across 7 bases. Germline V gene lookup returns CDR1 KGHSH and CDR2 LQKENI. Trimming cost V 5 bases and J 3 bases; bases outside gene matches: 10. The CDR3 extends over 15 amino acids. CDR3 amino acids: CASSSTGTAGYEQYF. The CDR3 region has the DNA TGTGCCAGCTCATCAACCGGGACAGCCGGCTACGAGCAGTACTTC.

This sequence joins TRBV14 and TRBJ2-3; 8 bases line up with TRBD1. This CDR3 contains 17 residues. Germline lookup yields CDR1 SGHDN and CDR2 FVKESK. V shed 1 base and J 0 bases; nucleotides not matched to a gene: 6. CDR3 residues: CASSQATGVASTDTQYF. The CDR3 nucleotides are TGTGCCAGCAGCCAAGCGACAGGGGTTGCTAGCACAGATACGCAGTATTTT.